Given below is one T cell receptor beta chain in context. The germline CDR1 and CDR2 sequences are SGHRS and YFSETQ. CDR3 size: 12 residues. Trimming removed 0 bases from V and 7 bases from J, with 4 bases in between. Profiling relied on immunoSEQ multiplex PCR, and the TCRdb table lists in-frame clones only, not all of them. The sample has roughly 100,000 clones, around 80% seen once. This record belongs to a study of radiotherapy plus CTLA-4 blockade in lung cancer. This chain links TRBV5-1 with TRBJ2-2; the D is unclear. The sample was peripheral blood, taken from a patient treated with radiotherapy plus ipilimumab. The TCR was taken from a human donor with non-small cell lung cancer that progressed on radiotherapy plus ipilimumab. In DNA, the CDR3 is TGCGCCAGCAGCTTGGTAAACGGGGAGCTGTTTTTT. This encodes CASSLVNGELFF.